This TCR beta chain derives from a study of blood T cell repertoires in COVID-19. The wider study: Whether acute or convalescent, the COVID-19 samples came from the United States, Italy and Spain. The cDNA or gDNA used as material had been derived from T cells, B-cell-depleted T cells, or PBMCs.

Using immunoSEQ multiplex PCR, the repertoire was profiled, and TCRdb retains in-frame clones only, with some absent. The sample includes about 240,000 clones, about 79% of them seen just once. Trimming took off 1 base at V and 4 bases at J, with 10 bases between the two ends. This CDR3 spans 14 amino acids. The V gene's germline CDR1 is MNHNS and CDR2 SASEGT. This clonotype was obtained from a woman older than 75 with acute or convalescent COVID-19. The rearrangement links TRBV6-1 to TRBJ1-1; D gene uncertain. Sample: peripheral blood. Written as DNA, the CDR3 is TGTGCCAGCAGTGAAGGCGGAATTAGCACTGAAGCTTTCTTT. Translated, it gives CASSEGGISTEAFF.